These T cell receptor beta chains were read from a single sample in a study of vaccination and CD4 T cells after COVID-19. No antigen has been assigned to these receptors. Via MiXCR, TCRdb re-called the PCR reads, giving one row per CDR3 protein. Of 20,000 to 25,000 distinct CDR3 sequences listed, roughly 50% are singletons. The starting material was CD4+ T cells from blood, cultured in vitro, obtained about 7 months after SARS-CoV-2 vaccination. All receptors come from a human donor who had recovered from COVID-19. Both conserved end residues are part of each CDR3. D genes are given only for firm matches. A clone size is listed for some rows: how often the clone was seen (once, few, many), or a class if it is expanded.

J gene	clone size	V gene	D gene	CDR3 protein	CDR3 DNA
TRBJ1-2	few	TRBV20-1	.	CSARMDIYGYTF	TGCAGTGCGAGAATGGACATCTATGGCTACACCTTC
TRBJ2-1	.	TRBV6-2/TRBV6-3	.	CASSYGPNLQRYNEQFF	TGTGCCAGCAGTTACGGCCCGAATTTGCAGCGGTACAATGAGCAGTTCTTC
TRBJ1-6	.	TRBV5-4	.	CASSFDSPHSPLHF	TGTGCCAGCAGCTTTGACAGTCCCCATTCACCCCTCCACTTT
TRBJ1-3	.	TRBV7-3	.	CASSLMGESSGNTIYF	TGTGCCAGCAGCTTAATGGGGGAGAGCTCTGGAAACACCATATATTTT
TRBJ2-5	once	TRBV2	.	CASSQEEETQYF	TGTGCCAGCAGCCAAGAGGAGGAGACCCAGTACTTC
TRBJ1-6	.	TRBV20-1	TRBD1	CSAVDRDRGSSPLHF	TGCAGTGCCGTAGACCGGGACAGGGGGAGTTCACCCCTCCACTTT
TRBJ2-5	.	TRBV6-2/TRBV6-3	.	CASSYGQETQYF	TGTGCCAGCAGTTACGGGCAAGAGACCCAGTACTTC
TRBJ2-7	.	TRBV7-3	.	CASSLTGTSYEQYF	TGTGCCAGCAGCTTAACGGGGACTTCCTACGAGCAGTACTTC
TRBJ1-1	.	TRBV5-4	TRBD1	CASSLEGGTGRGGTEAFF	TGTGCCAGCAGCTTGGAGGGTGGGACAGGGAGGGGAGGCACTGAAGCTTTCTTT
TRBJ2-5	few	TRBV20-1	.	CSAKSFREETQYF	TGCAGTGCTAAATCGTTCAGGGAAGAGACCCAGTACTTC
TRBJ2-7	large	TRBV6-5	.	CASSYSADGSYEQYF	TGTGCCAGCAGTTACTCAGCGGACGGCTCCTACGAGCAGTACTTC
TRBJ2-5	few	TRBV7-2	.	CASSLVEAQYF	TGTGCCAGCAGCTTAGTTGAGGCCCAGTACTTC
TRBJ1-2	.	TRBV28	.	CASSFPANYGYTF	TGTGCCAGCAGTTTCCCAGCTAACTATGGCTACACCTTC
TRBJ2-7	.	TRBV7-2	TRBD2	CASSPVPGGGLGGYEQYF	TGTGCCAGCAGCCCAGTCCCTGGGGGGGGACTAGGCGGTTACGAGCAGTACTTC
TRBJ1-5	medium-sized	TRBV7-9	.	CASSLTGLYQPQHF	TGTGCCAGCAGCCTTACAGGGTTATATCAGCCCCAGCATTTT
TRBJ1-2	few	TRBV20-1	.	CSARDGGGTNYGYTF	TGCAGTGCTAGAGATGGGGGAGGCACGAACTATGGCTACACCTTC
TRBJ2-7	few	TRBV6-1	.	CASSQRDGAYEQYF	TGTGCCAGCAGCCAACGCGACGGGGCCTACGAGCAGTACTTC
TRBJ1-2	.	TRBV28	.	CASRPGGFGYGYTF	TGTGCCAGCAGGCCGGGGGGATTCGGCTATGGCTACACCTTC
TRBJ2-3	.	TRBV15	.	CATSNDRTDTQYF	TGTGCCACCAGCAACGACCGCACAGATACGCAGTATTTT
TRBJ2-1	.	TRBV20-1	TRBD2	CSARDRLAGYNEQFF	TGCAGTGCTAGAGATCGACTAGCGGGATACAATGAGCAGTTCTTC
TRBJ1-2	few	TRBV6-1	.	CASSEGRGPNYGYTF	TGTGCCAGCTCGGAGGGAAGGGGACCTAACTATGGCTACACCTTC
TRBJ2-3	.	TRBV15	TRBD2	CATSRGLASTDTQYF	TGTGCCACCAGCAGAGGACTAGCGAGCACAGATACGCAGTATTTT
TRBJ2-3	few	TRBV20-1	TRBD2	CSAMERERSNTQYF	TGCAGTGCTATGGAGCGGGAGAGATCAAATACGCAGTATTTT
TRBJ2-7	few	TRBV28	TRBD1	CASSFERRGNSYEQYF	TGTGCCAGCAGTTTTGAGCGCAGGGGGAATTCCTACGAGCAGTACTTC
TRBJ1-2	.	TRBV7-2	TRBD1	CASSTRTGADGYTF	TGTGCCAGCAGCACCCGGACAGGGGCGGATGGCTACACCTTC
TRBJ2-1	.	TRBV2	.	CASSVYNEQFF	TGTGCCAGCAGTGTCTACAATGAGCAGTTCTTC
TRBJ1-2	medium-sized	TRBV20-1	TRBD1	CSASGQGYGYTF	TGCAGTGCCAGCGGACAGGGATATGGCTACACCTTC
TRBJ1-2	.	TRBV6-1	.	CASSLRAFYGYTF	TGTGCCAGCAGCTTACGGGCCTTCTATGGCTACACCTTC
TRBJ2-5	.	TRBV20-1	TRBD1	CSARVWDRPQETQYF	TGCAGTGCTAGAGTCTGGGACAGGCCCCAAGAGACCCAGTACTTC
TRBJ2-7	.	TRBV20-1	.	CSASRVSASPSYEQYF	TGCAGTGCTAGCCGGGTGTCCGCCAGTCCTTCCTACGAGCAGTACTTC
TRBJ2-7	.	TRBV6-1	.	CASSDRDRQAATYEQYF	TGTGCCAGCAGTGACCGTGATCGACAGGCCGCGACCTACGAGCAGTACTTC